Listed here are 2 T cell receptor beta chains from one sample, sequenced in a study of blood T cell repertoires in COVID-19. Some clones are missing from TCRdb's copy, which holds only in-frame ones; the method was immunoSEQ multiplex PCR. This table has approximately 240,000 clones, over 80% appearing once. The sequencing input was peripheral blood. The origin of the receptors is a woman aged 30 to 39 with COVID-19, enrolled during active disease.

The chain joins TRBV5-6 to TRBJ2-1; 9 bases fit TRBD2. The CDR3 totals 17 residues. The J segment lost 5 bases and the V segment lost 2 bases, leaving 11 bases of the junction unmatched. Germline CDR1 reads SGHDT; CDR2 reads YYEEEE. DNA for the CDR3: TGTGCCAGCAGCTTTGGTGGCGGGAGGGCCCCGGACAATGAGCAGTTCTTC. Translated, it gives CASSFGGGRAPDNEQFF.

J is TRBJ1-2 and V is TRBV29-1; D unresolved. This CDR3 has 10 amino acids. Germline loops: CDR1 SQVTM, CDR2 ANQGSEA. The V and J ends lost 3 bases and 8 bases respectively, with 7 bases between them. As DNA, the CDR3 is TGCAGCGTTGAGAGTCGGGGCTACACCTTC. Amino acids: CSVESRGYTF. Complete variable domain (other parts from reference TRBV29-1 and TRBJ1-2): SAVISQKPSRDICQRGTSLTIQCQVDSQVTMMFWYRQQPGQSLTLIATANQGSEATYESGFVIDKFPISRPNLTFSTLTVSNMSPEDSSIYLCSVESRGYTFGSGTRLTVV.